This TCR beta chain was recorded in a study of control samples from healthy donors and cancer patients. Sequencing used immunoSEQ multiplex PCR; TCRdb keeps in-frame clones, though not all of them. The repertoire consists of about 140,000 clones, with roughly 94% occurring once and the leading ten covering 10% to 15%. Trimming took 2 bases from V and 3 from J, leaving 8 bases between them. Germline V gives CDR1 MNHEY, CDR2 SVGAGI. There are 13 residues in the CDR3. This sequence joins TRBV6-5 and TRBJ2-7; weak D call: TRBD2 (6 bases). This TCR was recovered from a man in his forties in good health. The sequenced sample consisted of blood. CDR3 DNA sequence: TGTGCCAGCAGTTACGGGACTTTCTACGAGCAGTACTTC. It encodes CASSYGTFYEQYF.